The rows below give T cell receptor beta chains drawn from one sample of a study of regulatory T cells in long-lasting Graves disease. MiXCR was run by TCRdb on the multiplex PCR reads, yielding one entry per CDR3 protein. In the table there are 200,000 to 250,000 distinct CDR3 sequences, 18% of which are singletons. The sequencing used peripheral blood mononuclear cells (PBMCs), collected at new diagnosis, from a patient treated with antithyroid drugs. Receptors were obtained from a female donor with Graves disease. Each CDR3 is given with its conserved first and last residue. A D gene is named only where the DNA matches it firmly. The size of a clone is reported for some rows only, either as once, few or many, or as a class for expanded clones.

v_call: TRBV6-2/TRBV6-3; j_call: TRBJ2-1; d_call: NA; clone_size: many; cdr3_nt: TGTGCCAGCAGTTACGGCGATGAGCAGTTCTTC; cdr3_aa: CASSYGDEQFF
v_call: TRBV20-1; j_call: TRBJ2-5; d_call: TRBD2; clone_size: many; cdr3_nt: TGCAGTGCTCCTCGGGAGGCTCAAGAGACCCAGTACTTC; cdr3_aa: CSAPREAQETQYF
v_call: TRBV6-1; j_call: TRBJ2-6; d_call: NA; clone_size: many; cdr3_nt: TGTGCCAGCAGAACGGGACGTCCCAGCTCTGGGGCCAACGTCCTGACTTTC; cdr3_aa: CASRTGRPSSGANVLTF
v_call: TRBV7-2; j_call: TRBJ2-6; d_call: NA; clone_size: many; cdr3_nt: TGTGCCAGCAGCAAATACACACAGGGTGGGTTTGAGGACAACGTCCTGACTTTC; cdr3_aa: CASSKYTQGGFEDNVLTF
v_call: TRBV12-3/TRBV12-4; j_call: TRBJ1-5; d_call: TRBD1; clone_size: many; cdr3_nt: TGTGCCAGCAGTTGGGGACAGGGGTCAAGCAATCAGCCCCAGCATTTT; cdr3_aa: CASSWGQGSSNQPQHF
v_call: TRBV7-2; j_call: TRBJ2-5; d_call: NA; clone_size: many; cdr3_nt: TGTGCCAGTTTGAGGAGCTTACAAGAGACCCAGTACTTC; cdr3_aa: CASLRSLQETQYF
v_call: TRBV30; j_call: TRBJ1-2; d_call: NA; clone_size: many; cdr3_nt: TGTGCCTGGACCGGGGGGCTCTATGGCTACACCTTC; cdr3_aa: CAWTGGLYGYTF
v_call: TRBV11-2; j_call: TRBJ2-1; d_call: NA; clone_size: NA; cdr3_nt: TGTGCCAGCAGCTCTAAATTCGCCCGATACAATGAGCAGTTCTTC; cdr3_aa: CASSSKFARYNEQFF
v_call: TRBV11-2; j_call: TRBJ1-1; d_call: NA; clone_size: many; cdr3_nt: TGTGCCAGCAGCCTCGGAGGGGGGGCGCGGGTCACTGAAGCTTTCTTT; cdr3_aa: CASSLGGGARVTEAFF
v_call: TRBV14; j_call: TRBJ2-7; d_call: TRBD1; clone_size: NA; cdr3_nt: TGTGCCAGCAGCGATTCGACAGGGGCCTACGAGCAGTACTTC; cdr3_aa: CASSDSTGAYEQYF
v_call: TRBV6-1; j_call: TRBJ1-1; d_call: NA; clone_size: many; cdr3_nt: TGTGCCAGCACAACAGATTCGAACACTGAAGCTTTCTTT; cdr3_aa: CASTTDSNTEAFF
v_call: TRBV29-1; j_call: TRBJ2-5; d_call: NA; clone_size: many; cdr3_nt: TGCAGCGTTGAAGAGACCCAGTACTTC; cdr3_aa: CSVEETQYF
v_call: TRBV6-5; j_call: TRBJ2-5; d_call: TRBD2; clone_size: many; cdr3_nt: TGTGCCAGCAGTTGGGAGGGAGAGACCCAGTACTTC; cdr3_aa: CASSWEGETQYF